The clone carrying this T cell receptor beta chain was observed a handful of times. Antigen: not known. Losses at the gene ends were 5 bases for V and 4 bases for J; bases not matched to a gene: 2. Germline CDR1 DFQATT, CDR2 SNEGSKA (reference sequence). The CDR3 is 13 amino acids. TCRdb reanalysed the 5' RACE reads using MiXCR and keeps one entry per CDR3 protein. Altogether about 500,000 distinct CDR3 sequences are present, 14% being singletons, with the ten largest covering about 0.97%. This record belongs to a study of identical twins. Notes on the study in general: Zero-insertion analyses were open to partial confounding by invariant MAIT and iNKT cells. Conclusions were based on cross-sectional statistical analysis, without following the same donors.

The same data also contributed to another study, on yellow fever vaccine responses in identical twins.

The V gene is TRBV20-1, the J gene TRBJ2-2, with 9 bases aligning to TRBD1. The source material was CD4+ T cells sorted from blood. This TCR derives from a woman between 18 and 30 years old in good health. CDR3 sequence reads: CSASQGATGELFF. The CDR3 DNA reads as TGCAGTGCTTCACAGGGGGCCACCGGGGAGCTGTTTTTT.